Each of the 25 T cell receptor beta chains below was sequenced from the same sample in a study of blood T cell repertoires in COVID-19. The method was immunoSEQ multiplex PCR; TCRdb's version includes in-frame clones alone and lacks a portion of them. The sample contains approximately 65,000 clones, around 66% of which appear only once. Sequencing input: PBMCs or T cells enriched from blood (not recorded which). These receptors were taken from a woman aged 60-75 years who had been exposed to COVID-19.

The V gene is TRBV27, the J gene TRBJ2-1; TRBD1 aligns across 8 bases. Trimming took 7 bases from V and 7 from J; bases not matched to a gene: 6. The CDR3 has 13 residues. Germline CDR1 is MNHEY and CDR2 is SMNVEV (reference sequence). The CDR3 bases are TGTGCCAGCATTGGCCAGGGGGCTAATGAGCAGTTCTTC. Protein sequence: CASIGQGANEQFF.

The rearrangement joins TRBV27 to TRBJ2-2; D might be TRBD2 (5 bases). V was pared by 6 bases and J by 4 bases, with 12 bases between. The CDR3 length is 14 residues. CDR1 and CDR2 (germline): MNHEY, SMNVEV (reference sequence). CDR3 sequence (DNA): TGTGCCAGCAGCCCCGGGGTGGGCACCGGGGAGCTGTTTTTT. It is translated as CASSPGVGTGELFF.

The chain combines TRBV2 with TRBJ2-3; D gene unclear. CDR1 SNHLY and CDR2 FYNNEI come from the germline V gene. V lost 1 base and J lost 0, with 11 bases in between. This CDR3 spans 16 amino acids. Here the CDR3 DNA reads TGTGCCAGCAGTGAAGGGGCAGACCTTAGCACAGATACGCAGTATTTT. As protein: CASSEGADLSTDTQYF.

This clone was seen ten or more times. The chain combines TRBV5-1 with TRBJ1-6, with a weak D call TRBD1 (6 bases). Germline V gene data show CDR1 as SGHRS and CDR2 as YFSETQ. The CDR3 has 14 residues. Deletions cut 0 bases from V and 9 bases from J, with 10 bases between. The CDR3 region is CASSLGTDISPLHF. CDR3 nucleotide sequence: TGCGCCAGCAGCTTGGGGACAGATATTTCACCCCTCCACTTT.

As DNA, the CDR3 is TGTGCCAGCAGCCAAGTGGGGGGACTGGGCGCTTTCTTT. Its protein is CASSQVGGLGAFF. The V call is TRBV14, the J call TRBJ1-1, with TRBD1 as a possible D gene (5 bases). Trimming removed 1 base at V and 11 bases at J, with 14 bases between. The CDR3 has 13 residues. CDR1 SGHDN and CDR2 FVKESK come from the germline V gene.

The rearrangement links TRBV29-1 to TRBJ1-1; D gene ambiguous. The CDR3 is 13 amino acids. Trimming took 5 bases from V and 5 from J, leaving 15 bases between them. Germline loops: CDR1 SQVTM, CDR2 ANQGSEA. The DNA for the CDR3 is TGCAGCGTTACTAGAGGGCGCGGTACTGAAGCTTTCTTT. It is translated as CSVTRGRGTEAFF.

The rearrangement uses TRBV7-6 and TRBJ2-1; possible D gene TRBD2, 6 bases. The germline V and J ends were trimmed by 1 base and 0 bases, with 10 bases remaining between them. Germline loops: CDR1 SGHVS, CDR2 FNYEAQ. The CDR3 extends over 16 amino acids. CDR3 sequence: CASSLGAGSSYNEQFF. CDR3 DNA: TGTGCCAGCAGCTTAGGGGCGGGGAGCTCCTACAATGAGCAGTTCTTC.

V gene TRBV21-1 combines with J gene TRBJ2-1; the table gives TRBD2 as D, unverified against the DNA. TRBV21-1 is assigned pseudogene status. This CDR3 spans 16 amino acids. Here the CDR3 reads CASSNLLAAQAYEQFF. The CDR3 nucleotides read TGTGCCAGCAGCAACCTCCTAGCGGCCCAGGCCTATGAGCAGTTCTTC.

This clone was recorded a few times. V usage is TRBV27 and J usage is TRBJ1-5; weak D call: TRBD1 (6 bases). V dropped 4 bases and J dropped 3 bases, with 10 bases sitting between them. Germline CDR1 is MNHEY and CDR2 is SMNVEV (reference sequence). This CDR3 has 14 residues. This CDR3 reads CASSSTGNNQPQHF. As DNA, the CDR3 is TGTGCCAGCAGTTCCACAGGGAACAATCAGCCCCAGCATTTT.

This clone was seen a single time. This sequence joins TRBV19 and TRBJ1-5; 9 bases map to TRBD1. V lost 5 bases and J lost 4; bases outside the gene matches: 3. The germline gives CDR1 LNHDA, CDR2 SQIVND (reference sequence). The CDR3 runs to 14 residues. CDR3 DNA sequence: TGTGCCAGTAGTTTCGGACAGGGGAATCAGCCCCAGCATTTT. Translated, it gives CASSFGQGNQPQHF.

CDR3 protein: CASRGTSSYNEQFF. The CDR3 DNA reads as TGTGCCAGCAGGGGGACTAGCTCCTACAATGAGCAGTTCTTC. The chain uses TRBV7-8 and TRBJ2-1, with 8 nucleotides matching TRBD2. CDR1 is SGHVS and CDR2 is FQNEAQ in the germline V gene. The CDR3 runs 14 residues. Trimming cost V 6 bases and J 0 bases; bases outside gene matches: 1. Variable domain in full (rest from reference TRBV7-8 and TRBJ2-1): GAGVSQSPRYKVAKRGQDVALRCDPISGHVSLFWYQQALGQGPEFLTYFQNEAQLDKSGLPSDRFFAERPEGSVSTLKIQRTQQEDSAVYLCASRGTSSYNEQFFGPGTRLTVL.

The V gene is TRBV18, the J gene TRBJ2-7; TRBD1 matches 9 bases. This CDR3 has 15 amino acids. Germline V gene data show CDR1 as KGHSH and CDR2 as LQKENI. J gave up 2 bases and V 3 bases, and 5 bases lay outside the gene matches. Here the CDR3 reads CASSPRQGGTYEQYF. The DNA of the CDR3 is TGTGCCAGCTCACCCCGACAGGGGGGAACCTACGAGCAGTACTTC.

This clone was detected a few times. The CDR3 coding sequence is TGCAGTGCTTCTCCCCGCGAAGTGCCGTTCTTC. Translated: CSASPREVPFF. This chain links TRBV20-1 with TRBJ2-1; no clear D. The CDR3 is 11 amino acids. Trimming cost V 5 bases and J 15 bases, with 17 bases left between them. The V gene's germline CDR1 is DFQATT and CDR2 SNEGSKA (reference sequence).

This clone was seen ten or more times. The V call is TRBV9, the J call TRBJ2-2; D uncertain. CDR1 is SGDLS and CDR2 is YYNGEE in the germline V gene. CDR3 length: 14 amino acids. The V and J ends lost 5 bases and 6 bases respectively, with 14 bases between them. The CDR3 loop is CASRVTVNSGELFF. CDR3 nucleotides: TGTGCCAGCAGAGTTACAGTAAACTCCGGGGAGCTGTTTTTT.

The rearrangement uses TRBV11-2 and TRBJ2-7, with TRBD1 as a possible D gene (5 bases). This CDR3 spans 13 amino acids. Germline CDR1 SGHAT, CDR2 FQNNGV. The V end lost 5 bases, the J end lost 6 bases, and 14 bases lay between the germline ends. CDR3 sequence: CASSLKRGAEQYF. DNA of the CDR3: TGTGCCAGCAGCCTTAAAAGGGGTGCCGAGCAGTACTTC. Filled out from reference TRBV11-2 and TRBJ2-7, the complete variable domain reads EAGVAQSPRYKIIEKRQSVAFWCNPISGHATLYWYQQILGQGPKLLIQFQNNGVVDDSQLPKDRFSAERLKGVDSTLKIQPAKLEDSAVYLCASSLKRGAEQYFGPGTRLTVT.

In this sample, this clone turned up a few times. The chain links TRBV4-2 to TRBJ2-2; 7 bases align to TRBD1. The CDR3 covers 16 residues. Germline CDR1 and CDR2: LGHNA and YNFKEQ. V lost 0 bases to trimming and J lost 2 bases; unmatched junction nucleotides: 3. CDR3 DNA: TGTGCCAGCAGCCAAGATCGAGGGGGCAACACCGGGGAGCTGTTTTTT. Amino acids: CASSQDRGGNTGELFF.

V usage is TRBV19 and J usage is TRBJ2-2, with 7 bases matching TRBD1. The length of the CDR3 is 14 residues. V was pared by 8 bases and J by 3 bases, with 6 bases of the junction left unmatched. CDR1 and CDR2 (germline): LNHDA, SQIVND (reference sequence). CDR3 amino acids: CASSRTGDTGELFF. CDR3 bases: TGTGCCAGTTCCCGGACAGGAGACACCGGGGAGCTGTTTTTT.

The chain combines TRBV27 with TRBJ2-5; no firm D call. Trimming cost V 5 bases and J 2 bases, with 15 bases left between them. Germline loops: CDR1 MNHEY, CDR2 SMNVEV (reference sequence). The CDR3 spans 15 residues. CDR3 region: CASSPSTLTQETQYF. In DNA, the CDR3 is TGTGCCAGCAGTCCATCCACATTGACTCAAGAGACCCAGTACTTC.

The chain carries TRBV28 and TRBJ1-1; 7 bases align to TRBD1. CDR3 length equals 15 residues. Germline assignment: CDR1 MDHEN and CDR2 SYDVKM. J gave up 1 base and V 3 bases, and 5 bases lay outside the gene matches. The CDR3, as DNA: TGTGCCAGCAGTTTTCAGGACAGGAAGAACACTGAAGCTTTCTTT. It translates to CASSFQDRKNTEAFF.

This sequence joins TRBV10-2 and TRBJ1-1; TRBD1 matches 8 bases. From germline, CDR1 is WSHSY and CDR2 SAAADI. CDR3 length equals 15 residues. The V and J ends lost 2 bases and 2 bases, in that order; junction bases with no gene match: 4. In nucleotides, the CDR3 is TGCGCCAGCAGTGAGCACAGGGGGGCAAACACTGAAGCTTTCTTT. Translated, it gives CASSEHRGANTEAFF.

A few counts support this clone. The chain employs TRBV2 and TRBJ1-6, with 9 positions matching TRBD1. CDR1 is SNHLY, CDR2 FYNNEI, per germline. The CDR3 sequence is 14 residues long. Trimming removed 6 bases from V and 7 bases from J; junction bases left unmatched: 4. For the CDR3, the DNA is TGTGCCAGCAGGAGGACAGGGGCAAATTCACCCCTCCACTTT. This translates into CASRRTGANSPLHF.

This sequence joins TRBV7-9 and TRBJ1-4; 7 nucleotides line up with TRBD1. CDR3 length: 16 residues. The V segment lost 6 bases and the J segment 9 bases; nucleotides outside the gene matches: 16. The germline V gene encodes CDR1 SEHNR and CDR2 FQNEAQ (reference sequence). CDR3 in amino acids: CASSPRQGLSNQKLFF. The CDR3 nucleotides are TGTGCCAGCAGTCCCCGACAGGGACTCTCGAATCAAAAACTGTTTTTT.

The chain carries TRBV27 and TRBJ1-2, with 10 bases fitting TRBD1. The CDR3 length is 16 residues. Germline trimming cut 0 bases from V and 8 bases from J; bases unmatched to any gene: 9. From germline, CDR1 is MNHEY and CDR2 SMNVEV (reference sequence). The CDR3 here is CASSLSRGTGVGGYTF. Here the CDR3 DNA reads TGTGCCAGCAGTTTATCAAGGGGGACAGGGGTCGGGGGCTACACCTTC.

This clone was seen a few times. V gene TRBV7-2 combines with J gene TRBJ1-1; D possibly corresponds to TRBD1 (6 bases). V was cut by 2 bases and J by 1 base, with 17 bases left in between. CDR1 is SGHTA and CDR2 is FQGNSA in the germline V gene. The CDR3 is made up of 17 amino acids. The CDR3 bases are TGTGCCAGCAGCTTATTTTCAGGGACAAGCACGAACACTGAAGCTTTCTTT. This sequence encodes CASSLFSGTSTNTEAFF.

This clone has just a few counts. This rearrangement joins TRBV19 to TRBJ1-5; D may be TRBD1 (5 bases). The CDR3 consists of 13 residues. The ends were cut back, 8 bases at V and 4 bases at J, with 12 bases in the middle. Germline CDR1 and CDR2: LNHDA and SQIVND (reference sequence). DNA for the CDR3: TGTGCCAGTGGAACGACAGTTAATCAGCCCCAGCATTTT. It translates to CASGTTVNQPQHF.